The 8 T cell receptor beta chains below come from one sample, sequenced in a study of shared clonotypes between healthy human individuals. Assay used: immunoSEQ multiplex PCR; TCRdb lists only in-frame clones, some missing. The table has about 460,000 clones, about 74% seen once. The sample was PBMCs. These receptors were taken from a woman aged 40 to 55 in good health. Some clones in this sample may be carry-over from other donors' samples.

V usage is TRBV27 and J usage is TRBJ1-5; D may be TRBD1 (6 bases). The CDR3 consists of 15 residues. V shed 7 bases and J shed 4 bases, with 17 bases lying between them. Looked up from germline, CDR1 is MNHEY and CDR2 is SMNVEV (reference sequence). Here the CDR3 reads CASKSGTMVNQPQHF. CDR3 nucleotide sequence: TGTGCCAGCAAGTCCGGGACAATGGTAAATCAGCCCCAGCATTTT.

The chain recombines TRBV4-1 with TRBJ2-3; no clear D. The ends were cut back, 1 base at V and 0 bases at J, with 11 bases in the middle. The germline V gene has CDR1 MGHRA and CDR2 YSYEKL. The CDR3 sequence is 16 residues long. DNA for the CDR3: TGCGCCAGCAGCCAAGGGGGAAGACCTAGCACAGATACGCAGTATTTT. Translation: CASSQGGRPSTDTQYF.

The CDR3: CSAGTGTQYF. The CDR3 nucleotides are TGCAGTGCTGGGACAGGGACGCAGTATTTT. This chain uses TRBV20-1 with TRBJ2-3; 9 nucleotides align to TRBD1. CDR3 length: 10 amino acids. CDR1 DFQATT and CDR2 SNEGSKA come from the germline V gene (reference sequence). The ends lost 5 bases at V and 9 bases at J; junction bases unmatched: 0.

The genes are TRBV10-3 and TRBJ2-7; D is possibly TRBD1 (5 bases). CDR3 size: 13 residues. V lost 6 bases to trimming and J lost 0 bases, with 9 bases between them. Germline V gene lookup returns CDR1 ENHRY and CDR2 SYGVKD. CDR3 in DNA: TGTGCCATCAGGGGGCAGGGCTCCTACGAGCAGTACTTC. Protein: CAIRGQGSYEQYF.

The rearrangement joins TRBV5-1 to TRBJ2-5; the match to TRBD2 covers 9 bases. CDR1 is SGHRS, CDR2 YFSETQ, per germline. The CDR3 runs 14 residues. Unmatched junction bases numbered 8, after V lost 0 bases and J lost 11 bases. The CDR3 coding sequence is TGCGCCAGCAGCTTGGGTCTAGCGGGAAGTGAGCAGTACTTC. It yields the protein CASSLGLAGSEQYF. The complete variable domain, with remaining parts taken from reference TRBV5-1 and TRBJ2-5, reads KAGVTQTPRYLIKTRGQQVTLSCSPISGHRSVSWYQQTPGQGLQFLFEYFSETQRNKGNFPGRFSGRQFSNSRSEMNVSTLELGDSALYLCASSLGLAGSEQYFGPGTRLLVL.

The chain employs TRBV11-2 and TRBJ1-3; D remains unclear. V dropped 5 bases and J dropped 6 bases, with 17 bases sitting between them. Germline CDR1 SGHAT, CDR2 FQNNGV. CDR3 length equals 15 residues. In DNA form, the CDR3 reads TGTGCCAGCAGCCCCCTTGGCTGGAAGTTAAACACCATATATTTT. Its protein is CASSPLGWKLNTIYF.

In this sample, this clone turned up a few times. The J gene is TRBJ1-2, the V gene TRBV18; TRBD1 matches 9 bases. CDR1 and CDR2 (germline): KGHSH, LQKENI. The CDR3 is made up of 15 amino acids. With V trimmed by 3 bases and J by 8 bases, 10 bases remained unmatched. The CDR3 DNA reads TGTGCCAGCTCACCGCCGGGACAGGGAAATTGGGGCTACACCTTC. Translation: CASSPPGQGNWGYTF.

This clone was counted a few times. The chain has TRBV5-1 and TRBJ2-2, with TRBD1 as a possible D gene (7 bases). CDR3 length: 17 residues. The V gene's germline CDR1 is SGHRS and CDR2 YFSETQ. V lost 3 bases, J lost 0 bases, and 15 bases lay in between. CDR3 protein: CASSSPRGASNTGELFF. The CDR3 bases are TGCGCCAGCAGCTCCCCCAGGGGGGCCTCGAACACCGGGGAGCTGTTTTTT.